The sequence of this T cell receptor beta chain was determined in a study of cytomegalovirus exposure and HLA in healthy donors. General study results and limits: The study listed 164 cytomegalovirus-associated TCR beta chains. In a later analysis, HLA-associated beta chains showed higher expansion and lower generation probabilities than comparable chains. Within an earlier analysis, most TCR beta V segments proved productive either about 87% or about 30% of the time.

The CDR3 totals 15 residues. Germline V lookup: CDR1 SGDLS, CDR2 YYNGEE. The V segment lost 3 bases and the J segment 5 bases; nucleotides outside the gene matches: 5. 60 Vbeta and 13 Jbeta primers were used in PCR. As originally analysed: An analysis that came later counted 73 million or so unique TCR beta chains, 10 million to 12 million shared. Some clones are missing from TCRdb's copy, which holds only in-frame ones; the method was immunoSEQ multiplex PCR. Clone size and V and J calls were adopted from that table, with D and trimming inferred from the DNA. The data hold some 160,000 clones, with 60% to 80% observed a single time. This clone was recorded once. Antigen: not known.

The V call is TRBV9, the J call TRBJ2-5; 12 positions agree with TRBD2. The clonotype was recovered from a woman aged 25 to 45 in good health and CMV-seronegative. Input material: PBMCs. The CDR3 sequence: CASSGLAGGRETQYF. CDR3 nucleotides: TGTGCCAGCAGCGGCCTAGCGGGGGGGCGGGAGACCCAGTACTTC.